Detailed here is one TCR beta chain. The sample originates from a study of control samples from healthy donors and cancer patients. After removal of 4 bases from V and 10 bases from J, the junction contained 13 bases not matched to a gene. In germline, CDR1 is SGDLS, CDR2 YYNGEE. The CDR3 extends over 17 amino acids. TCRdb's copy holds only in-frame clones and misses some; the assay was immunoSEQ multiplex PCR. This sample yields 130,000 to 150,000 clones, of which roughly 90% are seen a single time; roughly 5% belongs to the top ten. Material for sequencing was blood. The chain employs TRBV9 and TRBJ2-1, with 14 bases fitting TRBD2. The clonotype originates from a man aged 30-40 years in good health. CDR3 in DNA: TGTGCCAGCAGCCCACGGACTAGCGGGGGGCCCGGGGGGGAGCAGTTCTTC. Translation: CASSPRTSGGPGGEQFF. Full variable domain (missing parts from reference TRBV9 and TRBJ2-1): DSGVTQTPKHLITATGQRVTLRCSPRSGDLSVYWYQQSLDQGLQFLIQYYNGEERAKGNILERFSAQQFPDLHSELNLSSLELGDSALYFCASSPRTSGGPGGEQFFGPGTRLTVL.